This TCR beta chain was profiled in a study of CD8 T cells in Susac syndrome. When the RNA was reverse transcribed, random hexamers were used with an input of roughly 0.45 to 1 ug. From the immunoSEQ multiplex PCR reads, TCRdb called clonotypes with MiXCR, one entry per CDR3 protein. The sample consists of some 400,000 distinct CDR3 sequences, 75% to 90% of them appearing once. CDR3 length equals 14 residues. Looked up from germline, CDR1 is MNHEY and CDR2 is SMNVEV (reference sequence). The junction had 7 bases not matched to a gene; V was cut back by 5 bases and J by 3 bases. The clonotype originates from a human donor with multiple sclerosis. Sequencing was carried out using CD8+ T cells from PBMCs. The chain combines TRBV27 with TRBJ2-7, with 7 bases that match TRBD2. The CDR3 loop is CASSPRGGYYEQYF. Written as DNA, the CDR3 is TGTGCCAGCAGTCCCCGGGGAGGGTACTACGAGCAGTACTTC.